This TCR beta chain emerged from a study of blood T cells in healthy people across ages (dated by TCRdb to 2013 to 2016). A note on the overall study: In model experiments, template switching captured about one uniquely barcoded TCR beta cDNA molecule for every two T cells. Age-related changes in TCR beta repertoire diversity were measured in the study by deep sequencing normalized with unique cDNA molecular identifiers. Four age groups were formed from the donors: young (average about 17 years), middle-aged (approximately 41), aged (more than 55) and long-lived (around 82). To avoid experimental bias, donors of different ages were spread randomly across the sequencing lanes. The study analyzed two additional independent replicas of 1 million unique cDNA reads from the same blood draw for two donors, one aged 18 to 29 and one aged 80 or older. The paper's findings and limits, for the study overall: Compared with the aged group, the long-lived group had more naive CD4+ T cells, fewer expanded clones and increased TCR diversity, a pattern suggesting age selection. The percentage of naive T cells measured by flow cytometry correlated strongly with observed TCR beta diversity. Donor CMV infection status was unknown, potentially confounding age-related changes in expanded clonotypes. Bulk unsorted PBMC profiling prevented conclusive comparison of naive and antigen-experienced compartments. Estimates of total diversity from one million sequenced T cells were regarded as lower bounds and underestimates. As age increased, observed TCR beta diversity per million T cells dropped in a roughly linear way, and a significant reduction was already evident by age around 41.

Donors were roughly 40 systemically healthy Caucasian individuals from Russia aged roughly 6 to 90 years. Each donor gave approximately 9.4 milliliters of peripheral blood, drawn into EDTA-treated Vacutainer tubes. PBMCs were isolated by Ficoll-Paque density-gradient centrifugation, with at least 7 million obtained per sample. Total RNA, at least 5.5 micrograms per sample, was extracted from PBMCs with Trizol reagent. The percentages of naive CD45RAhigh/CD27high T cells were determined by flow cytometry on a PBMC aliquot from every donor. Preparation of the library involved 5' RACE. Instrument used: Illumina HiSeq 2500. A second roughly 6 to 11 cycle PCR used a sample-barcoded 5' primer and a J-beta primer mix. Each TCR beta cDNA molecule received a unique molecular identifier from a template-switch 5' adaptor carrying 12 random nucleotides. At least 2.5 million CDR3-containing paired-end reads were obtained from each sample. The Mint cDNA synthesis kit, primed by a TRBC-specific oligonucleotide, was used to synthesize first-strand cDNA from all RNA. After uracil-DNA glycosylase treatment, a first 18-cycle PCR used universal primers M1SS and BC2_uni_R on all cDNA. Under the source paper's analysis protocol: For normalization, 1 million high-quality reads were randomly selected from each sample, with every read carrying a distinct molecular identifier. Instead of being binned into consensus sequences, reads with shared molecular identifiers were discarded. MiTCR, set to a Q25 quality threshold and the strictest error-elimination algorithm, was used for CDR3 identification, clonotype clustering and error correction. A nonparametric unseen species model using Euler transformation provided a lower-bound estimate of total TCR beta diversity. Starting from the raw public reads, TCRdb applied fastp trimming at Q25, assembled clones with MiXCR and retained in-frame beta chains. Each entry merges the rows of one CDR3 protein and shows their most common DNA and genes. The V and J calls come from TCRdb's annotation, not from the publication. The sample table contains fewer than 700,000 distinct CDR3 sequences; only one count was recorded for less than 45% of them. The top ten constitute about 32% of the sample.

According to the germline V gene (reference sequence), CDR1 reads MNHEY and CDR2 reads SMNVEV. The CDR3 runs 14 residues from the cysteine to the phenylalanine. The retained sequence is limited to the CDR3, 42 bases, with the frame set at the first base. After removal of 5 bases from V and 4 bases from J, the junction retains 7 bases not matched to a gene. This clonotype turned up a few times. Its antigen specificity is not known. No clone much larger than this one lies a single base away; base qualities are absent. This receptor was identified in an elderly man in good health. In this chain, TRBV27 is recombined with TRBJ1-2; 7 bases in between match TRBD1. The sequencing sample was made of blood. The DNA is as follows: TGTGCCAGCAGTCAGACAGGGTGGGTCTATGGCTACACCTTC. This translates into CASSQTGWVYGYTF.